This T cell receptor beta chain was observed in a study of metastatic and nonmetastatic thyroid tumors. Treatment of any kind had been given to no patient before thyroid surgery. This clone occurred a few times. The germline V gene encodes CDR1 MNHEY and CDR2 SVGEGT. The V and J ends lost 5 bases and 4 bases respectively, with 6 bases between them. There are 11 residues in the CDR3. TCRdb redid the clone calls on the PCR reads using MiXCR. Of 30,000 to 45,000 clones listed, roughly 45% were seen once; the top ten hold about 24%. This chain uses TRBV6-2 or TRBV6-3 with TRBJ2-7; D is unclear. Material: tumor tissue. The sequence came from a male donor with papillary thyroid cancer or a benign thyroid nodule (not recorded which). Some clones in this sample may be carry-over from other donors' samples. The DNA for the CDR3 is TGTGCCAGCAGTATCCTATACGAGCAGTACTTC. This translates into CASSILYEQYF.